Listed here are 17 T cell receptor beta chains from one sample, sequenced in a study of T cell responses to AZD1222 COVID-19 vaccine. Libraries were prepared by immunoSEQ multiplex PCR; TCRdb keeps only in-frame clonotypes and omits some of them. Altogether 130,000 to 150,000 clones are present, more than 85% being singletons, with the ten largest covering 1.9%. Sample: peripheral blood, taken on day 0 of AZD1222 vaccination. These receptors were obtained from an adult in good health.

The CDR3 loop reads CASSLSNHRDNLYEQYF. CDR3 DNA sequence: TGTGCCAGCAGCTTATCGAACCACCGGGACAACTTATACGAGCAGTACTTC. The chain has TRBV7-9 and TRBJ2-7; TRBD1 is a possible D gene (6 bases). Trimming left V 2 bases short and J 4 bases short, with 21 bases between. The CDR3 spans 17 residues. Germline assignment: CDR1 SEHNR and CDR2 FQNEAQ (reference sequence). Using reference TRBV7-9 and TRBJ2-7 for the parts outside the CDR3, the full variable domain is DTGVSQNPRHKITKRGQNVTFRCDPISEHNRLYWYRQTLGQGPEFLTYFQNEAQLEKSRLLSDRFSAERPKGSFSTLEIQRTEQGDSAMYLCASSLSNHRDNLYEQYFGPGTRLTVT.

V usage is TRBV9 and J usage is TRBJ1-1, with 8 bases that match TRBD1. Per germline, CDR1 SGDLS and CDR2 YYNGEE. V was clipped by 6 bases and J by 1 base; unmatched bases: 2. The CDR3 has 13 amino acids. The DNA for the CDR3 is TGTGCCAGCACAGGACAGGGGAACACTGAAGCTTTCTTT. It specifies CASTGQGNTEAFF.

V and J are TRBV18 and TRBJ1-1; D is possibly TRBD1 (5 bases). Per germline, CDR1 KGHSH and CDR2 LQKENI. With 1 base removed from V and 5 bases from J, the gap between germline ends came to 11 bases. The CDR3 has 14 residues. The CDR3 sequence is CASSPLGGRTEAFF. The CDR3 DNA follows: TGTGCCAGCTCACCACTCGGGGGGAGAACTGAAGCTTTCTTT.

V and J are TRBV4-1 and TRBJ2-1; D may be TRBD2 (5 bases). Between the trimmed V and J ends, which lost 4 bases and 6 bases, there was a span of 19 bases. There are 16 residues in the CDR3. Germline CDR1 and CDR2: MGHRA and YSYEKL. CDR3 sequence: CASSREPGTAGNEQFF. Here the CDR3 DNA reads TGCGCCAGCAGCCGCGAACCAGGAACTGCGGGCAATGAGCAGTTCTTC.

V gene TRBV11-1 combines with J gene TRBJ2-2; D is ambiguous. The CDR3 runs 14 residues. V was clipped by 5 bases and J by 1 base, with 8 bases between them. Germline values: CDR1 SGHAT, CDR2 FQDESV (reference sequence). CDR3: CASSATENTGELFF. In DNA form, the CDR3 reads TGTGCCAGCAGCGCAACAGAGAACACCGGGGAGCTGTTTTTT.

The chain recombines TRBV2 with TRBJ2-5; 14 bases line up with TRBD2. CDR3 length equals 19 residues. Germline assignment: CDR1 SNHLY and CDR2 FYNNEI. V was pared by 5 bases and J by 4 bases, with 15 bases of the junction left unmatched. CDR3 DNA sequence: TGTGCCAGCAGTTCCCCGACTAGCGGGAGGGCCTTTAAAGGAGAGACCCAGTACTTC. Its protein product is CASSSPTSGRAFKGETQYF.

This clone was recorded only once. This rearrangement joins TRBV29-1 to TRBJ1-1, with no clear D. With 4 bases removed from V and 1 base from J, the gap between germline ends came to 10 bases. This CDR3 contains 13 residues. Germline V gene lookup returns CDR1 SQVTM and CDR2 ANQGSEA. CDR3 sequence: CSVGQARNTEAFF. CDR3 nucleotide sequence: TGCAGCGTTGGTCAGGCAAGGAACACTGAAGCTTTCTTT.

This clone appeared once. CDR3 protein: CASSPDYSLGNEQFF. The CDR3 DNA sequence: TGTGCCAGCAGCCCAGACTATAGCTTAGGCAATGAGCAGTTCTTC. The V call is TRBV7-2, the J call TRBJ2-1, with D maybe TRBD2 (5 bases). Germline V gene data show CDR1 as SGHTA and CDR2 as FQGNSA. This CDR3 spans 15 amino acids. Trimming left V 5 bases short and J 6 bases short, with 17 bases between.

This rearrangement joins TRBV5-1 to TRBJ2-7; 7 bases align to TRBD2. The CDR3 runs to 19 residues. V was clipped by 3 bases and J by 0 bases; unmatched bases: 18. Germline V gene sequence: CDR1 SGHRS, CDR2 YFSETQ. CDR3 amino acids: CASSSEVGGGIWSSYEQYF. The CDR3 bases are TGCGCCAGCAGCTCTGAAGTCGGCGGGGGTATTTGGAGCTCCTACGAGCAGTACTTC.

The V and J genes are TRBV24-1 and TRBJ1-2; D is perhaps TRBD1 (5 bases). The V gene's germline CDR1 is KGHDR and CDR2 SFDVKD. V shed 9 bases and J shed 4 bases, with 17 bases lying between them. The CDR3 is 14 amino acids. CDR3 residues: CATARGGVSYGYTF. CDR3 DNA sequence: TGTGCCACCGCCCGGGGGGGGGTTAGCTATGGCTACACCTTC.

J is TRBJ1-1 and V is TRBV14; 9 bases are a match to TRBD1. The CDR3 sequence is 16 residues long. The germline gives CDR1 SGHDN, CDR2 FVKESK. The trim removed 0 bases at V and 5 bases at J, leaving 7 bases unmatched. CDR3 amino acids: CASSQDRGTGRTEAFF. The CDR3 nucleotides are TGTGCCAGCAGCCAAGATCGGGGGACAGGGAGGACTGAAGCTTTCTTT.

This rearrangement joins TRBV7-9 to TRBJ2-1; D is tentatively TRBD1 or TRBD2 (5 bases each). CDR1 and CDR2 (germline): SEHNR, FQNEAQ (reference sequence). The CDR3 is 14 amino acids. CDR3 sequence (DNA): TGTGCACCCGAGGGTCAGGGCGGGTTCAATGAGCAGTTCTTC. Its translation: CAPEGQGGFNEQFF.

This chain uses TRBV7-3 with TRBJ1-6; D is possibly TRBD1 (5 bases). Germline values: CDR1 SGHTA, CDR2 FQGTGA. The ends were cut back, 1 base at V and 5 bases at J, with 9 bases in the middle. The CDR3 sequence is 15 residues long. The CDR3 DNA follows: TGTGCCAGCAGCTTAATCGGCAGGGATAATTCACCCCTCCACTTT. Translation: CASSLIGRDNSPLHF.

The genes are TRBV10-2 and TRBJ1-2; no reliable D call. Germline lookup yields CDR1 WSHSY and CDR2 SAAADI. V lost 6 bases and J 0 bases, leaving 11 bases between the germline ends. This CDR3 spans 14 amino acids. The CDR3 loop reads CASRKTETNYGYTF. The CDR3 region has the DNA TGCGCCAGCAGGAAGACGGAAACTAACTATGGCTACACCTTC.

About this clone: The identical CDR3 is also encoded by other nucleotide sequences in the sample. The CDR3 sequence: CAWSVGGSSYEQYF. The CDR3 DNA sequence: TGTGCCTGGAGTGTAGGAGGCAGCTCCTACGAGCAGTACTTC. This chain connects TRBV30 to TRBJ2-7; D possibly corresponds to TRBD2 (5 bases). Trimming removed 0 bases from V and 0 bases from J, with 9 bases in between. Germline loops: CDR1 GTSNPN, CDR2 SVGIG (reference sequence). This CDR3 contains 14 residues.

The chain employs TRBV5-1 and TRBJ1-2, with 7 nucleotides matching TRBD1. Per germline, CDR1 SGHRS and CDR2 YFSETQ. The CDR3 loop spans 16 amino acids. Germline trimming cut 2 bases from V and 5 bases from J; bases unmatched to any gene: 12. The CDR3 is CASSFLGQALLYGYTF. The CDR3 DNA follows: TGCGCCAGCAGCTTCCTTGGACAGGCGCTATTATATGGCTACACCTTC. The whole variable domain, remainder taken from reference TRBV5-1 and TRBJ1-2, is KAGVTQTPRYLIKTRGQQVTLSCSPISGHRSVSWYQQTPGQGLQFLFEYFSETQRNKGNFPGRFSGRQFSNSRSEMNVSTLELGDSALYLCASSFLGQALLYGYTFGSGTRLTVV.

Notes on this clone: Other DNA sequences in this specimen translate into the identical CDR3. This chain joins TRBV19 and TRBJ2-5; 8 nucleotides agree with TRBD2. V lost 6 bases to trimming and J lost 3 bases; unmatched junction nucleotides: 6. Germline CDR1 reads LNHDA; CDR2 reads SQIVND (reference sequence). This CDR3 comprises 14 residues. CDR3 in DNA: TGTGCCAGTAGCGGGGGGGCCCTTGAAGAGACCCAGTACTTC. Encoded protein: CASSGGALEETQYF.